A selection of T cell receptor beta chains follows, all from one sample in a study of regulatory T cells in long-lasting Graves disease. In TCRdb, the multiplex PCR reads were re-called with MiXCR into one record per CDR3 protein. The table includes approximately 400,000 distinct CDR3 sequences, less than 25% detected once. The specimen was peripheral blood mononuclear cells (PBMCs), collected when the disease was refractory, from a patient treated with antithyroid drugs. The receptors here all came from a female donor with Graves disease. The CDR3 runs from the conserved cysteine through the conserved F or W. The order of the fields is CDR3 protein, D gene, V gene, J gene, clone size. D genes are given only for firm matches. Clone size is not always given. Where it is, it says once, few, many or a class for expanded clones.

cdr3_aa: CASSFRTGRGTGELFF
d_call: .
v_call: TRBV28
j_call: TRBJ2-2
clone_size: few

cdr3_aa: CAISDYVSREGATGAYSYEQYF
d_call: .
v_call: TRBV10-3
j_call: TRBJ2-7
clone_size: many

cdr3_aa: CSARDLSGRYDEQYF
d_call: TRBD2
v_call: TRBV20-1
j_call: TRBJ2-7
clone_size: many

cdr3_aa: CASSLKGQIVAEAFF
d_call: .
v_call: TRBV28
j_call: TRBJ1-1
clone_size: many

cdr3_aa: CSARGSYEQYF
d_call: .
v_call: TRBV20-1
j_call: TRBJ2-7
clone_size: many

cdr3_aa: CSAVEGGNSPLHF
d_call: .
v_call: TRBV20-1
j_call: TRBJ1-6
clone_size: .

cdr3_aa: CASSSNPLFYRHNTGELFF
d_call: .
v_call: TRBV3-1
j_call: TRBJ2-2
clone_size: few

cdr3_aa: CASSLAAGRLDKFYGYTF
d_call: .
v_call: TRBV7-9
j_call: TRBJ1-2
clone_size: .

cdr3_aa: CSARDDRLSYNSPLHF
d_call: .
v_call: TRBV20-1
j_call: TRBJ1-6
clone_size: many

cdr3_aa: CASSRPPRVSNQPQHF
d_call: .
v_call: TRBV19
j_call: TRBJ1-5
clone_size: .

cdr3_aa: CSAPIYNSPLHF
d_call: .
v_call: TRBV20-1
j_call: TRBJ1-6
clone_size: few

cdr3_aa: CASTLQGAETEAFF
d_call: TRBD1
v_call: TRBV28
j_call: TRBJ1-1
clone_size: .

cdr3_aa: CASSMGALGNTGELFF
d_call: .
v_call: TRBV19
j_call: TRBJ2-2
clone_size: once

cdr3_aa: CASSLDWSSYEQYF
d_call: .
v_call: TRBV27
j_call: TRBJ2-7
clone_size: few

cdr3_aa: CASSYPGRSGQETQYF
d_call: .
v_call: TRBV6-2/TRBV6-3
j_call: TRBJ2-5
clone_size: many

cdr3_aa: CASSYSDKGHQETQYF
d_call: .
v_call: TRBV6-5
j_call: TRBJ2-5
clone_size: many

cdr3_aa: CASRIAGQGGPYEQYF
d_call: .
v_call: TRBV19
j_call: TRBJ2-7
clone_size: few

cdr3_aa: CASRNSETQYF
d_call: .
v_call: TRBV6-2/TRBV6-3
j_call: TRBJ2-5
clone_size: many

cdr3_aa: CSASPGQGYNSPLHF
d_call: TRBD1
v_call: TRBV20-1
j_call: TRBJ1-6
clone_size: many

cdr3_aa: CASSLTGGYNEQFF
d_call: TRBD2
v_call: TRBV11-2
j_call: TRBJ2-1
clone_size: few

cdr3_aa: CASSFTSGFTGELFF
d_call: TRBD2
v_call: TRBV6-1
j_call: TRBJ2-2
clone_size: few

cdr3_aa: CASSEAGQESSPLHF
d_call: TRBD1
v_call: TRBV2
j_call: TRBJ1-6
clone_size: many

cdr3_aa: CASSQEVGLTYEQYF
d_call: .
v_call: TRBV4-3
j_call: TRBJ2-7
clone_size: .

cdr3_aa: CASSARGSHNSPLHF
d_call: .
v_call: TRBV25-1
j_call: TRBJ1-6
clone_size: .

cdr3_aa: CASSQPGTHYEQYF
d_call: .
v_call: TRBV27
j_call: TRBJ2-7
clone_size: .

cdr3_aa: CASRPQGRSYEQYF
d_call: TRBD1
v_call: TRBV19
j_call: TRBJ2-7
clone_size: .

cdr3_aa: CASSSQGGTGSGNTIYF
d_call: TRBD1
v_call: TRBV7-2
j_call: TRBJ1-3
clone_size: .

cdr3_aa: CSVGSEYQETQYF
d_call: .
v_call: TRBV20-1
j_call: TRBJ2-5
clone_size: .

cdr3_aa: CASSGGGLNTEAFF
d_call: .
v_call: TRBV5-1
j_call: TRBJ1-1
clone_size: .

cdr3_aa: CASSYQTSFFNEQYF
d_call: TRBD2
v_call: TRBV5-8
j_call: TRBJ2-7
clone_size: few

cdr3_aa: CASSILGGTGELFF
d_call: .
v_call: TRBV19
j_call: TRBJ2-2
clone_size: .

cdr3_aa: CASSPTGGGKREQYF
d_call: .
v_call: TRBV7-2
j_call: TRBJ2-7
clone_size: many

cdr3_aa: CATLGNNEQFF
d_call: .
v_call: TRBV24-1
j_call: TRBJ2-1
clone_size: few

cdr3_aa: CASSLIRGGSGYTF
d_call: .
v_call: TRBV14
j_call: TRBJ1-2
clone_size: few

cdr3_aa: CASSSSGFQPQHF
d_call: .
v_call: TRBV27
j_call: TRBJ1-5
clone_size: many

cdr3_aa: CASSLGRGSNEKLFF
d_call: .
v_call: TRBV7-6
j_call: TRBJ1-4
clone_size: .

cdr3_aa: CASSVGVGETQYF
d_call: .
v_call: TRBV9
j_call: TRBJ2-5
clone_size: .

cdr3_aa: CASSKAGRPYEQYF
d_call: .
v_call: TRBV3-1
j_call: TRBJ2-7
clone_size: .

cdr3_aa: CASSPSDF
d_call: .
v_call: TRBV7-9
j_call: TRBJ2-4
clone_size: .

cdr3_aa: CASSLREGPKYEQYF
d_call: TRBD2
v_call: TRBV7-2
j_call: TRBJ2-7
clone_size: many

cdr3_aa: CASSLDQGARETQYF
d_call: TRBD1
v_call: TRBV7-2
j_call: TRBJ2-5
clone_size: .

cdr3_aa: CASSQAGFSGNTIYF
d_call: .
v_call: TRBV4-1
j_call: TRBJ1-3
clone_size: few

cdr3_aa: CASSVSESNQPQHF
d_call: .
v_call: TRBV9
j_call: TRBJ1-5
clone_size: .

cdr3_aa: CSARDPWASGRADTQYF
d_call: TRBD2
v_call: TRBV20-1
j_call: TRBJ2-3
clone_size: .